Listed below are T cell receptor beta chains from one sample, sequenced in a study of spatial heterogeneity in lung cancer. From the 5' RACE reads, TCRdb called clonotypes with MiXCR, one entry per CDR3 protein. The data show approximately 110,000 distinct CDR3 sequences, under 14% seen once. The specimen comprised PBMCs, sampled at follow-up. These receptor sequences come from a female donor with early-stage non-small cell lung cancer. Both conserved end residues are part of each CDR3.

V,J,CDR3
TRBV29-1,TRBJ1-5,CSARMGNQPQHF
TRBV12-3/TRBV12-4,TRBJ2-3,CASSFSGAYRADTQYF
TRBV7-6,TRBJ1-2,CASSQGEGAYGYGYTF
TRBV2,TRBJ2-1,CASSPTSGRVNEQFF
TRBV7-8,TRBJ2-3,CASSLERTSGLPQYF
TRBV27,TRBJ2-6,CASSLTVSGANVLTF
TRBV12-3/TRBV12-4,TRBJ2-1,CASSLSPLGDYNEQFF
TRBV6-6,TRBJ2-3,CASSYSRHTTDTQYF
TRBV28,TRBJ1-5,CASSFGGPEKTQHF
TRBV29-1,TRBJ2-1,CSAPEGGYNEQFF
TRBV6-2/TRBV6-3,TRBJ1-1,CASSYSVGTEAFF
TRBV29-1,TRBJ2-3,CSGAAWDHAQYF
TRBV18,TRBJ1-1,CASSNAQGNTEAFF
TRBV11-1,TRBJ2-7,CASSEGQGHLGEQYF
TRBV14,TRBJ2-1,CASSNFISGEKFF
TRBV5-6,TRBJ1-1,CASSLKGANTEAFF
TRBV13,TRBJ2-1,CASSLRQFSYNEQFF
TRBV5-5,TRBJ2-3,CASSLGLPTDTQYF
TRBV7-9,TRBJ2-1,CATHLRSSYNEQFF
TRBV15,TRBJ2-3,CATSRAHIQPTDTQYF
TRBV2,TRBJ2-7,CATGNSYEQYF
TRBV19,TRBJ1-1,CASSIVSGSMNTEAFF
TRBV5-1,TRBJ2-1,CASSLRIGTSGYNEQFF
TRBV20-1,TRBJ1-4,CSAREAVGDEKLFF
TRBV20-1,TRBJ2-4,CSARWENKNIQYF
TRBV29-1,TRBJ2-5,CSVDAASGRPTETQYF
TRBV6-2/TRBV6-3,TRBJ2-7,CASSYPQGVVREQYF
TRBV4-1,TRBJ2-2,CASSPPLRGTGELFF
TRBV7-2,TRBJ2-1,CASSLTSGRWEQFF
TRBV15,TRBJ2-3,CATSNRLAGVSDTQYF
TRBV21-1,TRBJ1-1,CASITRPDERQNTEAFF
TRBV12-5,TRBJ1-4,CASGLDSAEKLFF
TRBV5-1,TRBJ2-2,CASSPRWSGANTGELFF
TRBV7-8,TRBJ2-1,CASSLVLFVTSSYNEQFF
TRBV5-1,TRBJ2-1,CASSFGAAGGSYNEQFF
TRBV21-1,TRBJ1-1,CARGGTWPEAFF
TRBV24-1,TRBJ1-1,CATSGTGTGDPKAFF
TRBV2,TRBJ2-5,CASNAGAVTETQYF
TRBV28,TRBJ2-7,CATMGLAGPYEQYF
TRBV5-1,TRBJ2-7,CASSRSGDSYEQYF
TRBV28,TRBJ1-4,CASSLPGTGYEKLFF
TRBV7-9,TRBJ2-3,CASSLATWGRTSTDTQYF
TRBV18,TRBJ1-5,CASSPQGPSSNQPQHF
TRBV9,TRBJ2-1,CASSDPTGKLLF
TRBV5-1,TRBJ2-1,CASSLSQLYNEQFF
TRBV7-2,TRBJ2-5,CASSLAGLRETQYF
TRBV2,TRBJ1-1,CASSAQGPNTEAFF
TRBV5-6,TRBJ1-1,CASIRGAIVNTEAFF
TRBV20-1,TRBJ1-1,CSAREVPNTEAFF
TRBV28,TRBJ1-5,CASSSPDAGNQPQHF
TRBV7-2,TRBJ2-3,CASSPAGTSGTDTQYF
TRBV11-2,TRBJ2-1,CASSLGRNNEQFF